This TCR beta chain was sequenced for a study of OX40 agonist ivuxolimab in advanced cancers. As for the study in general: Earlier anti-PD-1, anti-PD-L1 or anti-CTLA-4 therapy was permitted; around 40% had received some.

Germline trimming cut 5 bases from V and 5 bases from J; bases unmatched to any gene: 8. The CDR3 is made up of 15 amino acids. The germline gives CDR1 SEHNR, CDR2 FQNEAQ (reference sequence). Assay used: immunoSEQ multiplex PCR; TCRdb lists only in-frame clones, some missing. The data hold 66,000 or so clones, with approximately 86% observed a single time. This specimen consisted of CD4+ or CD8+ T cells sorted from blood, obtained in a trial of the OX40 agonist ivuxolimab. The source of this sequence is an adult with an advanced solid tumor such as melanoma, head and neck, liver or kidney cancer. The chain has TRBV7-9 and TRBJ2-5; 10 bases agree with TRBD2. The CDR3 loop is CASSRTSGVEETQYF. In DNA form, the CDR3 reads TGTGCCAGCAGCCGGACTAGCGGCGTCGAGGAGACCCAGTACTTC. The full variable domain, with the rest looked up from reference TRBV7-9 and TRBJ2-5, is DTGVSQNPRHKITKRGQNVTFRCDPISEHNRLYWYRQTLGQGPEFLTYFQNEAQLEKSRLLSDRFSAERPKGSFSTLEIQRTEQGDSAMYLCASSRTSGVEETQYFGPGTRLLVL.